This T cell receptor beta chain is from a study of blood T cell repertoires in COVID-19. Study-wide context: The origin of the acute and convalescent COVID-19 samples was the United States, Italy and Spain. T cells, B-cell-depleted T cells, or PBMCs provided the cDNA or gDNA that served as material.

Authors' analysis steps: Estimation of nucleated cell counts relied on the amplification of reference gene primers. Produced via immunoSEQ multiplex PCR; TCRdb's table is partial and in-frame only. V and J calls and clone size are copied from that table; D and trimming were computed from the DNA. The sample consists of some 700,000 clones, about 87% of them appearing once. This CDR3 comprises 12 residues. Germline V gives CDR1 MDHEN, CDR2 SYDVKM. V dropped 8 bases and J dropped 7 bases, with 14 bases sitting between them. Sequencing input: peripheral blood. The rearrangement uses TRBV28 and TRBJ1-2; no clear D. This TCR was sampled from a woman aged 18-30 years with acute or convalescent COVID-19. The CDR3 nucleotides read TGTGCCAGCGGCGGAAGCATGCGTGGCTACACCTTC. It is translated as CASGGSMRGYTF.